A single sample is the source of the 27 T cell receptor beta chains below, sequenced in a study of T cells expressing NK-cell markers. TCRdb reprocessed the 5' RACE reads, keeping one entry per CDR3 protein, no DNA. The sample holds 1,000 to 1,500 distinct CDR3 sequences. The sample consisted of blood T cells: a sorted CD56 or NKG2C T cell subset, CD4+ or CD8+ T cells, or bulk PBMC T cells (not recorded which). The receptors were gathered from a woman aged 18 to 35 in good health.

This clonotype counts as medium-sized by frequency. The V and J genes are TRBV6-2 or TRBV6-3 and TRBJ2-7; the TCRdb D gene call, TRBD1, has no DNA to confirm it. Per germline, CDR1 MNHEY and CDR2 SVGEGT. CDR3 length: 13 residues. The CDR3: CASSNRGLVEQYF.

In terms of frequency, this clonotype is medium-sized. The chain carries TRBV7-2 and TRBJ1-2. The CDR3 has 16 residues. CDR1 is SGHTA and CDR2 is FQGNSA in the germline V gene. The CDR3 sequence is CASSPWTGRAADGYTF.

This clonotype is labeled medium-sized based on frequency. The CDR3 is CASSWGTSNEQFF. This chain joins TRBV5-5 and TRBJ2-1. There are 13 residues in the CDR3. CDR1 is SGHKS, CDR2 YYEKEE, per germline (reference sequence).

According to its frequency, this clonotype is medium-sized (0.01 to 0.1%). This chain joins TRBV12-3 or TRBV12-4 and TRBJ1-5. The CDR3 totals 13 residues. CDR3 amino acids: CASRGRGWQPQHF.

This clonotype is labeled medium-sized based on frequency. This chain joins TRBV20-1 and TRBJ1-1; TCRdb reports TRBD1, a call that lacks DNA to check it against. Germline V lookup: CDR1 DFQATT, CDR2 SNEGSKA (reference sequence). The CDR3 contains 13 residues. CDR3 in amino acids: CSAWDGFNTEAFF.

Considering frequency, this clonotype is medium-sized. The rearrangement joins TRBV4-1 to TRBJ2-1; TCRdb picks TRBD2, but there is no DNA to check that call. Germline lookup yields CDR1 MGHRA and CDR2 YSYEKL. This CDR3 has 16 residues. CDR3 sequence reads: CASSQDYPPRIDEQFF.

This clonotype is deemed medium-sized by its frequency. The chain uses TRBV12-3 or TRBV12-4 and TRBJ2-1; the D call of TRBD2 rests on TCRdb alone, since no DNA is present to check it. This CDR3 is built from 14 residues. CDR3 sequence: CASSIRTILDEQFF.

This clonotype registers medium-sized by frequency. The chain carries TRBV6-5 and TRBJ1-1; TCRdb outputs TRBD1, but without DNA this stays unchecked. Looked up from germline, CDR1 is MNHEY and CDR2 is SVGAGI. There are 14 residues in the CDR3. CDR3 amino acids: CASSSNRVGTEAFF.

This clonotype is labeled medium-sized based on frequency. The CDR3 here is CASSYYHEQYF. The rearrangement joins TRBV6-6 to TRBJ2-7. Per germline, CDR1 MNHNY and CDR2 SVGAGI (reference sequence). The CDR3 covers 11 residues.

The rearrangement links TRBV6-5 to TRBJ2-1; TCRdb outputs TRBD2, but without DNA this stays unchecked. CDR1 is MNHEY, CDR2 SVGAGI, per germline. This CDR3 is 15 amino acids long. CDR3: CASSYSGSRANEQFF.

This clonotype is deemed medium-sized by its frequency. This chain links TRBV27 with TRBJ2-2; absent DNA, TCRdb's TRBD2 call cannot be checked. CDR1 and CDR2 (germline): MNHEY, SMNVEV (reference sequence). This CDR3 has 16 residues. CDR3 loop: CASSLLVAGGPGELFF.

Considering frequency, this clonotype is medium-sized (0.01 to 0.1%). V is TRBV7-9 and J is TRBJ2-7; checking the TCRdb D call of TRBD2 is not possible without DNA. This CDR3 has 14 amino acids. Germline CDR1 is SEHNR and CDR2 is FQNEAQ (reference sequence). The CDR3: CASSLGGRRHEQYF.

Frequency places this clonotype as medium-sized. The chain recombines TRBV7-2 with TRBJ2-3; checking the TCRdb D call of TRBD1 is not possible without DNA. Germline V gives CDR1 SGHTA, CDR2 FQGNSA. The CDR3 is made up of 14 amino acids. CDR3: CASTRRTSTDTQYF.

The genes are TRBV2 and TRBJ2-1; the TCRdb D gene call, TRBD1, has no DNA to confirm it. The CDR3 contains 14 residues. The germline V gene encodes CDR1 SNHLY and CDR2 FYNNEI. The CDR3 loop reads CATQSRGGYNEQFF.

This clonotype is identified as medium-sized from frequency. The chain employs TRBV12-3 or TRBV12-4 and TRBJ2-7; with no DNA, the TCRdb D assignment of TRBD1 cannot be verified. CDR3 length equals 14 residues. CDR3 amino acids: CASSGDWVPYEQYF.

This clonotype counts as medium-sized by frequency. V and J are TRBV20-1 and TRBJ2-7; the TRBD1 assignment by TCRdb is unverifiable without DNA. Germline V gene sequence: CDR1 DFQATT, CDR2 SNEGSKA (reference sequence). The CDR3 totals 15 residues. The CDR3 region is CSATHPDSFPYEQYF.

This sequence joins TRBV6-2 or TRBV6-3 and TRBJ1-6; TCRdb returns TRBD1, unconfirmable since there is no DNA. CDR3 length: 14 amino acids. CDR1 and CDR2 (germline): MNHEY, SVGEGT. CDR3 region: CASRSRDNNSPLHF.

Considering frequency, this clonotype is medium-sized. The chain recombines TRBV7-9 with TRBJ1-4. Germline assignment: CDR1 SEHNR and CDR2 FQNEAQ (reference sequence). There are 14 residues in the CDR3. The CDR3 loop reads CASSLDVTNEKLFF. The entire variable domain, with the rest obtained from reference TRBV7-9 and TRBJ1-4, is as follows: DTGVSQNPRHKITKRGQNVTFRCDPISEHNRLYWYRQTLGQGPEFLTYFQNEAQLEKSRLLSDRFSAERPKGSFSTLEIQRTEQGDSAMYLCASSLDVTNEKLFFGSGTQLSVL.

This clonotype is identified as medium-sized from frequency. CDR3 loop: CASSLFGGPSGGGYWEQYF. V gene TRBV7-2 combines with J gene TRBJ2-7; with no DNA, the TCRdb D assignment of TRBD1 cannot be verified. Germline CDR1 SGHTA, CDR2 FQGNSA. There are 19 residues in the CDR3.

Its frequency marks this clonotype as medium-sized. The chain links TRBV4-2 to TRBJ2-7; TCRdb selects TRBD2, and the lack of DNA leaves this call unchecked. The CDR3 sequence is 17 residues long. Germline CDR1 and CDR2: LGHNA and YNFKEQ. CDR3 in amino acids: CASSQGLAGGRSYEQYF.

Measured by frequency, this clonotype is medium-sized (0.01 to 0.1%). The rearrangement links TRBV5-5 to TRBJ1-1. The CDR3 contains 15 residues. CDR1 is SGHKS, CDR2 YYEKEE, per germline (reference sequence). The CDR3 reads CASSLVSYPNTEAFF.

This clonotype shows up as medium-sized by frequency. V usage is TRBV12-5 and J usage is TRBJ1-5. CDR1 is LGHNT and CDR2 is FRNRAP in the germline V gene. This CDR3 is built from 15 residues. The CDR3 here is CASGLLTVSNQPQHF.

This clonotype shows up as medium-sized (0.01 to 0.1%) by frequency. The chain links TRBV10-3 to TRBJ2-7; TCRdb gives TRBD2 as the D gene, but with no DNA this cannot be confirmed. The CDR3 is 14 residues long. The V gene's germline CDR1 is ENHRY and CDR2 SYGVKD. The CDR3 spells CAIMRAGPSYEQYF.

This clonotype ranks as medium-sized (0.01 to 0.1%) in terms of frequency. This chain links TRBV12-5 with TRBJ2-7; TCRdb outputs TRBD1, but without DNA this stays unchecked. Germline CDR1 LGHNT, CDR2 FRNRAP. CDR3 size: 14 residues. The CDR3 spells CASGPSQGSYEQYF.

V is TRBV7-8 and J is TRBJ1-6; the TCRdb D gene call, TRBD1, has no DNA to confirm it. The CDR3 has 18 amino acids. Germline-derived CDR1 and CDR2 are SGHVS and FQNEAQ. This chain's CDR3 is CASSLDRGQGYYNSPLHF.

This clonotype is deemed medium-sized by its frequency. This sequence joins TRBV6-2 or TRBV6-3 and TRBJ2-7; TCRdb lists TRBD1, though no DNA is available to test this call. CDR3 length: 20 amino acids. Germline V lookup: CDR1 MNHEY, CDR2 SVGEGT. The CDR3 loop is CASSYSGVTNPIRPRGEQYF.

Frequency places this clonotype as medium-sized. The rearrangement links TRBV4-1 to TRBJ1-2; the D call of TRBD1 rests on TCRdb alone, since no DNA is present to check it. CDR3 length: 16 amino acids. Germline CDR1 MGHRA, CDR2 YSYEKL. CDR3 protein: CASSLRTGFRTSGYTF.